The present T cell receptor beta chain was sequenced within a study of shared clonotypes between healthy human individuals (dated by TCRdb to the early 2020s). Study-wide context: A couple of women and a few men aged 18 to 49 years were included in the cohort. For each donor, CD4 naive and CD4 memory were each run on three plates, CD8 naive on two plates, and CD8 memory on one plate. To increase sequencing depth and limit assay-specific biases, different laboratories used diverse techniques to prepare libraries and sequence TCR repertoires. To estimate repertoire size and how much clonotype sharing occurs between individuals, the study deeply sequenced the blood TCR repertoires of roughly 5 healthy adults. Leukapheresis yielded between about 0.9 and 9.5 billion PBMCs per donor. Study-wide conclusions, independent of this receptor: Higher generation probabilities were observed for clonotypes shared by all four sorted-subset donors than for non-shared clonotypes. Because the study included only a small number of donors, the genetic and exposure-history diversity represented was limited. Sampling was restricted to blood, and TCR repertoires in tissue are likely to differ from TCR repertoires in blood. Incomplete sequencing was indicated by rarefaction of sorted-subset datasets, despite the large sequencing depth. Across four donors, approximately 4.6% of naive CD4, 3% to 3.5% of naive CD8, 2.3% of memory CD4, and under 0.45% of memory CD8 clonotypes were shared. Based on pairwise subsampling, the degree of clonotype sharing among donors was expected to be affected by sequencing depth. Naive subsets generally had larger estimated clonotype richness than memory subsets did.

The donors were healthy, HIV-negative adults who had no recently reported acute infections or vaccinations. Every donor was a Caucasian adult living in Nashville, Tennessee, USA. CD4+ T cells were enriched by magnetic negative selection, after which naive cells were positively selected on CD45RA and the negative fraction was taken as the memory subset. Blood was obtained by leukapheresis, after which PBMCs were separated by Ficoll-Histopaque density gradient centrifugation and cryopreserved in liquid nitrogen vapor phase. Analytical flow cytometry was used to check the purity and quantity of every magnetically sorted T cell population. From each sorted fraction, genomic DNA was isolated and quantified by UV absorbance on a Nanodrop 2000c. Note on this clone: It has no known antigen specificity. No much larger clone is present one base from it, and per-base qualities are unavailable.

Using the deep immunoSEQ assay, TCR CDR3 regions were amplified from genomic DNA by multiplex PCR. Extracted genomic DNA from each cell subset was distributed evenly across all wells of several immunoSEQ 96-well plates, and each plate was treated as a replicate. Each replicate PCR for sorted subsets received roughly 0.2 ug genomic DNA, equal to tens of thousands of T cell genomes. Purified libraries were quantified with a Qubit 3.0 fluorometer, sized on a Bioanalyzer 2100, and re-quantified with the KAPA Library Quantification kit. Each immunoSEQ 96-well plate was sequenced on its own single-read 150-cycle Illumina NextSeq 550 flow cell. The paper's processing steps were these. The immunoSEQ output contained only junctional sequences without quality scores, so filtering could not match that applied to full-length reads. Sequences were annotated with PyIR, a Python wrapper for IgBLAST v1.9, and V/J genes and CDR3 were assigned using IMGT germline references. Reads were removed for weak V/J assignments (E-value above 1e-6), missing CDR3, stop codons, out-of-frame junctions, or ambiguous translated residues. V3J clonotypes were defined by identical inferred V gene, J gene, and CDR3 amino acid sequence. The percentage overlap between two repertoires was calculated by dividing the number of shared unique clonotypes by the size of the smaller repertoire. Richness of each repertoire was evaluated using RTK rarefaction, the Chao1 estimator, and Recon v2.1 estimates of unobserved clonotypes. OLGA was used to compute generation probabilities for all TCRbeta clonotypes that the gDNA method yielded from a handful of donors. TCRdb mirrors the immuneACCESS table, restricted to in-frame sequences. Some clones are absent from its copies; in checked studies, under half trace to an unresolved V gene, and the reason for the others is unknown. Clonal size and the V and J genes are those of that table, whereas D and trimming came from the DNA. The sample contains about 1.1 million clones, approximately 80% of them found a single time. The top ten constitute 0.89% of the sample.

This receptor was identified in a man between 18 and 35 years old in good health. Some clones in this sample may be carry-over from other donors' samples. The sequencing sample was made of memory CD4+ T cells from PBMCs. Sample cell subset or site, as interpreted from the label and publication: CD45RA-negative fraction.

The bases read TGTGCCATCAGTGTCCCGCGGGAGGCTCAAGAGACCCAGTACTTC. The encoded protein is CAISVPREAQETQYF. The rearranged segments are TRBV10-3 and TRBJ2-5, and TRBD2 aligns with 8 junction nucleotides. V is pruned by 4 bases and J by 2 bases, leaving 6 bases of the junction without a gene match. CDR1 and CDR2 are read off the germline V gene as ENHRY and SYGVKD. Including cysteine and phenylalanine, the CDR3 has 15 amino acids. The DNA shown is the 45-base CDR3, in frame from base 1.